The text below deals with one T cell receptor (beta chain). Its cognate antigen is unknown. Given a much more abundant clone one base away, this may be a read error. This specimen comes from a study of blood T cells in healthy people across ages. Every participating donor contributed about 10 milliliters of peripheral blood through a draw. The CDR3 covers 11 residues. Germline V gene sequence: CDR1 DFQATT, CDR2 SNEGSKA (reference sequence). The use of a sample-barcoded 5' primer and a J-beta primer mix characterized a second PCR of 7 to 11 cycles. A template-switch adaptor that had 12 random nucleotides put a tag on each cDNA molecule. One entry per CDR3 protein results from TCRdb running MiXCR on the 5' RACE reads. The sample includes hundreds of thousands of distinct CDR3 sequences, about 30% of them seen just once. General observations from the study: The study found more naive CD4+ cells and higher diversity in long-lived than aged donors. Across the age range, TCR beta diversity per million T cells fell in a roughly linear way.

Sequences were obtained from blood. This chain uses TRBV20-1 with TRBJ2-1; D remains unclear. The end of the DNA is better explained by TRBJ2-7, so the J call may be wrong. The sequence was collected from a woman of 80 years or more in good health. CDR3 sequence: CSALQNNEQYF. The CDR3, as DNA: TGCAGTGCCCTACAGAACAATGAGCAGTACTTC.